A single sample is the source of the 2 T cell receptor beta chains below, sequenced in a study of shared clonotypes between healthy human individuals. Naive-designated CD8 cells lacked CD45RO, were positively enriched for CCR7, and omitted terminally differentiated effector memory CD45RA+ cells. Clones were sequenced by immunoSEQ multiplex PCR, and TCRdb holds only the in-frame ones, with some missing. The data hold fewer than 850,000 clones, with around 96% observed a single time. Sequenced sample: naive CD8+ T cells sorted from blood. These TCRs come from a man younger than 45 in good health.

The chain's CDR3 is CASSSQTSGSGNEQFF. Here the CDR3 DNA reads TGTGCCAGCAGCTCGCAAACTAGCGGGAGCGGCAATGAGCAGTTCTTC. This chain links TRBV11-2 with TRBJ2-1; 11 bases line up with TRBD2. CDR1 is SGHAT, CDR2 FQNNGV, per germline. The CDR3 has 16 residues. V shed 4 bases, J shed 6 bases, and the junction held 8 bases outside the gene matches.

Concerning this clone itself: An end of the junction differs from the germline gene, which may be a read error. The chain carries TRBV7-6 and TRBJ2-7, with 8 bases that match TRBD1. Germline V lookup: CDR1 SGHVS, CDR2 FNYEAQ. This CDR3 contains 12 residues. In DNA form, the CDR3 reads TGTGCCAGCAGCACCGGACAGGGAAACTTTCTCTTC. Its protein is CASSTGQGNFLF.